This TCR beta chain was identified in a study of cytotoxic CD8 clonotypes in ibrutinib-treated CLL. General study results and limits: Baseline-level clonality went beyond age-matched healthy donors and moved in step with circulating CD8+ T-cell counts. Clonality increased at ibrutinib response, then returned toward baseline at progression.

Sequencing used immunoSEQ multiplex PCR; TCRdb keeps in-frame clones, though not all of them. This table has approximately 92,000 clones, roughly 80% appearing once. Extraction of around 2.2 micrograms of genomic DNA from cryopreserved PBMCs supplied material for TCR beta libraries. A remark on this clone: Its antigen remains unknown.

The receptor's source is a human donor with chronic lymphocytic leukemia. The source was PBMCs, collected after 24 months of ibrutinib treatment.

CDR3 coding DNA: TGCGCCAGCAGTTTCCTAGGGGGGACTAATGAAAAACTGTTTTTT. Translation: CASSFLGGTNEKLFF. V and J are TRBV5-1 and TRBJ1-4; D might be TRBD1 (6 bases). Germline V lookup: CDR1 SGHRS, CDR2 YFSETQ. This CDR3 has 15 residues. V was pared by 5 bases and J by 2 bases, with 13 bases between.